This TCR beta chain came from a study of blood T cell repertoires in COVID-19. Across the study: Samples taken during acute and convalescent COVID-19 were collected in the United States, Italy and Spain. T cells, B-cell-depleted T cells, or PBMCs supplied cDNA or gDNA.

This CDR3 comprises 10 residues. V was cut by 5 bases and J by 8 bases, with 6 bases left in between. Germline CDR1 and CDR2: MNHEY and SVGAGI. Authors' data handling: Estimates of nucleated cell counts were drawn from the amplification of reference gene primers. Repertoires were generated with immunoSEQ multiplex PCR, while TCRdb's copy carries only in-frame clones and drops some. That table is the source of V, J and clone size, and D and trimming were worked out from the DNA. The sample records 250,000 to 300,000 clones, about 90% being singletons. Enrolled during active infection, Seattle patients were then followed longitudinally.

Sequences were obtained from peripheral blood. The clonotype originates from a woman younger than 45 with COVID-19, enrolled during active disease. The V and J genes are TRBV6-5 and TRBJ1-2, with D perhaps TRBD1 (6 bases). The CDR3 DNA reads as TGTGCCAGCAGTCAGGGGGGCTACACCTTC. Its protein product is CASSQGGYTF.